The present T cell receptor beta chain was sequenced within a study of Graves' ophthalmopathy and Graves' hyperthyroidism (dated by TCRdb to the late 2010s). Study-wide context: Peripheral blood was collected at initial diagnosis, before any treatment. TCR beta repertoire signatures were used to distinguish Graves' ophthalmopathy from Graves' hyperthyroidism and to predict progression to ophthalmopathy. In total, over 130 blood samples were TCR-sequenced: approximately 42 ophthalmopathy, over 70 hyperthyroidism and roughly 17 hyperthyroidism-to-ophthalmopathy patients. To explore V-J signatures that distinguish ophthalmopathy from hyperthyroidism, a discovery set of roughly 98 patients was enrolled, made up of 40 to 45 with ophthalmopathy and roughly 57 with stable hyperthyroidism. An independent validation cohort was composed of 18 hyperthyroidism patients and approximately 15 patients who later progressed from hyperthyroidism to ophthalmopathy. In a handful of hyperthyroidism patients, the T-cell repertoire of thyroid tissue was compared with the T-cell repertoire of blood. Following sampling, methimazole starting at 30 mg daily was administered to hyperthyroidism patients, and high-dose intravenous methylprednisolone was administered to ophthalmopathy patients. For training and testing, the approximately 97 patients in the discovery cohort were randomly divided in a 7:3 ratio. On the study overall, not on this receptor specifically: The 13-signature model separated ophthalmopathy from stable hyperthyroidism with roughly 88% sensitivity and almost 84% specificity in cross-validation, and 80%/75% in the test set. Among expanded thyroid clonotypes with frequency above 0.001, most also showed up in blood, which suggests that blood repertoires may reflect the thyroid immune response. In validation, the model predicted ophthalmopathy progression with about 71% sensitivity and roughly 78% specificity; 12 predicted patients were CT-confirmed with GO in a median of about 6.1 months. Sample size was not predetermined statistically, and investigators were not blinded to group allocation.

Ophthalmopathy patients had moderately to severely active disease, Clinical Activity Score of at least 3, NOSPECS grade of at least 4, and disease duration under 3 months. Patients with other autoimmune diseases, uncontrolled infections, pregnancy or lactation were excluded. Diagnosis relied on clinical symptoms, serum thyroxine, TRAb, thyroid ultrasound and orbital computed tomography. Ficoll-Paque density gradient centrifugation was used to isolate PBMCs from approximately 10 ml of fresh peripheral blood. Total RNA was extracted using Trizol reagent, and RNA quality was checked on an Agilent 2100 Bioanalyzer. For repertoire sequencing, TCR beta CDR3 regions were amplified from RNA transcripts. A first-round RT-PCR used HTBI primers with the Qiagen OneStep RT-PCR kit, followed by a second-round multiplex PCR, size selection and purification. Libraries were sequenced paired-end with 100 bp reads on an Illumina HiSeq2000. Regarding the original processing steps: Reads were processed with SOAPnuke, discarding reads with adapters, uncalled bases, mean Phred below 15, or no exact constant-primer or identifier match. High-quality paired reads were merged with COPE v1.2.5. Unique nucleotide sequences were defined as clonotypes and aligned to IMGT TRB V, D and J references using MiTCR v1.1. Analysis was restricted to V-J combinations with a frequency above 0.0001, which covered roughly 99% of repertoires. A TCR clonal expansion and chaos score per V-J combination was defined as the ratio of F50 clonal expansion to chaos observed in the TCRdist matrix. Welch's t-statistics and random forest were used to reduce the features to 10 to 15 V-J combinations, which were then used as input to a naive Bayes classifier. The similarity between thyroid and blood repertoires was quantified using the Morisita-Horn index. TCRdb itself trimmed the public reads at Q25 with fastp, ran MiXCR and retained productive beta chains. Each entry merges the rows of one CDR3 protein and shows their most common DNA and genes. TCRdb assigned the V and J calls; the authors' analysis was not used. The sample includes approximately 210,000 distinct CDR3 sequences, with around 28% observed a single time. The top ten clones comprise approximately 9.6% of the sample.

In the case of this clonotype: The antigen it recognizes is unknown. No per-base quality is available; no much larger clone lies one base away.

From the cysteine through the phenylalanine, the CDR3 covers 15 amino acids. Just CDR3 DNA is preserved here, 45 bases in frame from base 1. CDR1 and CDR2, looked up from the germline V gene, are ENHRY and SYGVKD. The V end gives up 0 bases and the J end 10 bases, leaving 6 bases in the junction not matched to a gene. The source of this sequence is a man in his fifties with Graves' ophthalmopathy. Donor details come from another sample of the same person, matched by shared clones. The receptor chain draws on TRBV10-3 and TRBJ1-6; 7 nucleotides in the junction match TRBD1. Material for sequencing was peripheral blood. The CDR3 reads CAISESLRGKSPLHF. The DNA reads TGTGCCATCAGTGAGTCGCTCAGGGGGAAATCACCCCTCCACTTT.